Listed below are T cell receptor beta chains from one sample, sequenced in a study of T cell responses to AZD1222 COVID-19 vaccine. This table comes from immunoSEQ multiplex PCR, and its TCRdb copy is limited to in-frame clones, with some not included. This table holds roughly 100,000 clones, over 75% found once. The starting material was peripheral blood, obtained on day 0 of AZD1222 vaccination. The receptor set was obtained from an adult in good health. Each CDR3 is given with its conserved first and last residue. Each record gives: CDR3 protein, CDR3 DNA, D gene, clone size, V gene, J gene. A D gene is named only where the DNA matches it firmly. Only some rows state a clone size, as once, few, many or a class for expanded clones.

CASSTEAASGNTDTQYF	TGTGCCAGTAGTACCGAAGCTGCCAGCGGGAACACAGATACGCAGTATTTT	TRBD2	NA	TRBV19	TRBJ2-3
CASRGSGRASYNEQFF	TGTGCCAGCAGGGGTAGCGGGAGGGCCTCCTACAATGAGCAGTTCTTC	TRBD2	NA	TRBV11-3	TRBJ2-1
CAWRQGANTEAFF	TGTGCCTGGAGACAGGGGGCGAACACTGAAGCTTTCTTT	TRBD1	NA	TRBV30	TRBJ1-1
CASSDSHPYNEQFF	TGTGCCAGCAGTGACTCGCACCCCTACAATGAGCAGTTCTTC	NA	NA	TRBV6-4	TRBJ2-1
CASLWDINQPQHF	TGTGCCAGCTTATGGGATATCAATCAGCCCCAGCATTTT	NA	NA	TRBV2	TRBJ1-5
CASSLLAEGTGELFF	TGCGCCAGCAGCTTACTAGCGGAGGGCACCGGGGAGCTGTTTTTT	TRBD2	NA	TRBV5-1	TRBJ2-2
CASSGPGQGRNEQFF	TGTGCCAGCAGTGGACCGGGACAGGGTCGGAATGAGCAGTTCTTC	TRBD1	NA	TRBV28	TRBJ2-1
CASSQNRAISGNTIYF	TGTGCCAGCAGCCAAAACAGGGCTATCTCTGGAAACACCATATATTTT	NA	once	TRBV3-1/TRBV3-2	TRBJ1-3
CASSTTGTGELFF	TGTGCCAGCAGTACAACAGGGACCGGGGAGCTGTTTTTT	NA	NA	TRBV7-9	TRBJ2-2
CASSFGGLAGTTDTQYF	TGTGCCAGTAGTTTCGGGGGACTAGCGGGGACCACAGATACGCAGTATTTT	TRBD2	NA	TRBV19	TRBJ2-3
CASSFGLSTNEKLFF	TGTGCCAGCAGCTTTGGCCTGTCAACTAATGAAAAACTGTTTTTT	NA	NA	TRBV11-2	TRBJ1-4
CASSSRLAGLYNEQFF	TGCGCCAGCAGCTCAAGACTAGCGGGACTTTACAATGAGCAGTTCTTC	TRBD2	NA	TRBV5-1	TRBJ2-1
CSASSGQGSPAGLFF	TGCAGTGCTAGTTCCGGACAGGGTTCCCCTGCGGGACTGTTTTTT	TRBD1	NA	TRBV20-1	TRBJ1-4
CASGKGGTNTEAFF	TGTGCCAGCGGTAAGGGGGGTACGAACACTGAAGCTTTCTTT	NA	NA	TRBV28	TRBJ1-1
CASSHNLGSDEQFF	TGTGCCAGCAGCCATAACCTTGGGTCCGATGAGCAGTTCTTC	NA	NA	TRBV3-1/TRBV3-2	TRBJ2-1
CATSRDPGDSLNQPQHF	TGTGCCACCAGCAGAGATCCAGGGGACAGTCTCAATCAGCCCCAGCATTTT	TRBD1	once	TRBV15	TRBJ1-5
CASISGGEDNEQFF	TGTGCCAGTATCAGCGGAGGGGAGGACAATGAGCAGTTCTTC	NA	NA	TRBV19	TRBJ2-1
CASSIKGTSNQPQHF	TGTGCCAGTAGTATAAAAGGGACGAGCAATCAGCCCCAGCATTTT	NA	NA	TRBV19	TRBJ1-5
CASSEALVAEGSTDTQYF	TGTGCCAGCAGTGAAGCATTGGTAGCGGAGGGGAGCACAGATACGCAGTATTTT	NA	NA	TRBV6-1	TRBJ2-3
CASSDNRGSGNTIYF	TGTGCCAGCAGTGATAACAGAGGCTCTGGAAACACCATATATTTT	NA	NA	TRBV25-1	TRBJ1-3
CAWSVGGTYEQYF	TGTGCCTGGAGTGTCGGCGGGACCTACGAGCAGTACTTC	NA	NA	TRBV30	TRBJ2-7
CASSLPGQGTEAFF	TGCGCCAGCAGCTTGCCGGGACAGGGGACCGAAGCTTTCTTT	TRBD1	NA	TRBV5-1	TRBJ1-1
CASSDATGARSYGYTF	TGTGCCAGCAGCGACGCGACAGGGGCTCGGAGCTATGGCTACACCTTC	TRBD1	NA	TRBV7-9	TRBJ1-2
CASSQEALDSPSTDTQYF	TGTGCCAGCAGCCAAGAAGCCCTGGACAGTCCTAGCACAGATACGCAGTATTTT	NA	NA	TRBV3-1/TRBV3-2	TRBJ2-3
CASSLRVRDTEAFF	TGTGCCAGCAGCTTACGGGTACGGGACACTGAAGCTTTCTTT	NA	NA	TRBV7-3	TRBJ1-1
CASSFIAPRPSGEKLFF	TGTGCCAGCAGTTTTATAGCCCCCCGGCCCTCCGGGGAAAAACTGTTTTTT	NA	NA	TRBV27	TRBJ1-4
CASSGWTSWDEQYF	TGTGCCAGCAGCGGCTGGACTAGCTGGGACGAGCAGTACTTC	TRBD2	NA	TRBV5-8	TRBJ2-7
CASSFGVRSPLHF	TGTGCCAGCAGTTTTGGGGTTCGATCACCCCTCCACTTT	NA	NA	TRBV12-3/TRBV12-4	TRBJ1-6
CASSPQGADTEAFF	TGTGCCAGCAGCCCACAGGGGGCGGACACTGAAGCTTTCTTT	TRBD1	NA	TRBV6-5	TRBJ1-1
CASSHSPGQQYEQYF	TGTGCCAGCAGCCACTCCCCGGGACAGCAATACGAGCAGTACTTC	TRBD1	NA	TRBV7-9	TRBJ2-7
CASRPVDREDGYTF	TGTGCCAGTAGACCTGTGGATAGGGAGGATGGCTACACCTTC	NA	once	TRBV19	TRBJ1-2
CASSPPSSLAGASNEQFF	TGTGCCAGCAGCCCGCCATCTTCGCTAGCGGGAGCCAGTAATGAGCAGTTCTTC	TRBD2	NA	TRBV7-3	TRBJ2-1
CASSLLPGQGGGEQFF	TGTGCCAGCAGCTTACTACCGGGACAGGGTGGGGGTGAGCAGTTCTTC	TRBD1	NA	TRBV7-9	TRBJ2-1
CASSQVDYGYTF	TGCGCCAGCAGCCAAGTGGACTATGGCTACACCTTC	NA	NA	TRBV4-1	TRBJ1-2
CASSPLEGPYGYTF	TGTGCCAGCAGTCCGCTAGAGGGCCCTTATGGCTACACCTTC	NA	NA	TRBV6-5	TRBJ1-2
CASNAALNSNQPQHF	TGTGCCAGTAACGCGGCACTGAATAGCAATCAGCCCCAGCATTTT	NA	NA	TRBV19	TRBJ1-5
CASSNPGHREGHSPLHF	TGTGCCAGCAGTAATCCGGGACATCGAGAGGGGCATTCACCCCTCCACTTT	NA	NA	TRBV21-1	TRBJ1-6